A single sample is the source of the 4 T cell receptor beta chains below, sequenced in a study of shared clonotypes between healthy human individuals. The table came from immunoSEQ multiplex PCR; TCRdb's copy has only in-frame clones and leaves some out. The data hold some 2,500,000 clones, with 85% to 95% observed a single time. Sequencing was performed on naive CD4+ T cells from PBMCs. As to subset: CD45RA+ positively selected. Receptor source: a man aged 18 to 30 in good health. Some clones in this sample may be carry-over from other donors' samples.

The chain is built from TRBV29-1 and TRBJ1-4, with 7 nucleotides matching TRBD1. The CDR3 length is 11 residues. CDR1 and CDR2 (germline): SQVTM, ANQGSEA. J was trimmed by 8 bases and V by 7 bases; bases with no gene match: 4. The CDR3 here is CSAIGGEKLFF. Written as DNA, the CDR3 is TGCAGCGCAATAGGGGGCGAAAAACTGTTTTTT. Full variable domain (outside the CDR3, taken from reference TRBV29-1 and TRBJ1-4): SAVISQKPSRDICQRGTSLTIQCQVDSQVTMMFWYRQQPGQSLTLIATANQGSEATYESGFVIDKFPISRPNLTFSTLTVSNMSPEDSSIYLCSAIGGEKLFFGSGTQLSVL.

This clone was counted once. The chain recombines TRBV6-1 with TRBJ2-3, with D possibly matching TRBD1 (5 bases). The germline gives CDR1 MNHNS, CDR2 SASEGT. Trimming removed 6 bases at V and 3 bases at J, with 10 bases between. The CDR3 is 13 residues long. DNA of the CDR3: TGTGCCAGCAGCAACAGACAGACAGATACGCAGTATTTT. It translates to CASSNRQTDTQYF.

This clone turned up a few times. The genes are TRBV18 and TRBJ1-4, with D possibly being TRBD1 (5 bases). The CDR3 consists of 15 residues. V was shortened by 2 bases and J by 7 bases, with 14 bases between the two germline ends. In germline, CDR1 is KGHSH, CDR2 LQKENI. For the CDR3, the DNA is TGTGCCAGCTCACCAGCTCAGCCGAGGGGTGAAAAACTGTTTTTT. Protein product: CASSPAQPRGEKLFF.

CDR3 sequence: CASSSPPGLATDTQYF. The CDR3 DNA follows: TGCGCCAGCAGCTCACCGCCGGGACTAGCTACAGATACGCAGTATTTT. The V and J genes are TRBV5-1 and TRBJ2-3; 9 nucleotides agree with TRBD2. The V gene end was trimmed by 3 bases and the J gene end by 3 bases; junction bases not matched to a gene: 8. Per germline, CDR1 SGHRS and CDR2 YFSETQ. The CDR3 sequence is 16 residues long.